The 4 T cell receptor beta chains given below trace back to one sample, sequenced in a study of blood T cell repertoires in COVID-19. Clones were read by immunoSEQ multiplex PCR, and TCRdb kept only the in-frame ones, dropping some. The top ten clones hold around 8% of a sample with 180,000 or so clones, around 85% of them seen once. Sequences were obtained from peripheral blood. These TCRs come from a woman in her fifties or sixties with acute or convalescent COVID-19.

This clone has just one count. The V call is TRBV4-1, the J call TRBJ2-1; 9 bases are a match to TRBD2. The V gene's germline CDR1 is MGHRA and CDR2 YSYEKL. This CDR3 region has 15 residues. V shed 0 bases and J 7 bases; nucleotides not matched to a gene: 4. CDR3 DNA: TGCGCCAGCAGCCAAGATAACACTAGCGGGAATGAGCAGTTCTTC. This sequence encodes CASSQDNTSGNEQFF.

This rearrangement joins TRBV4-1 to TRBJ2-1, with 15 bases lining up with TRBD2. The CDR3 totals 20 residues. The V gene's germline CDR1 is MGHRA and CDR2 YSYEKL. V gave up 4 bases and J gave up 2 bases; unmatched junction bases: 12. CDR3 in amino acids: CASSRGVPGLAGGTYNEQFF. CDR3 bases: TGCGCCAGCAGCCGGGGCGTCCCGGGACTAGCGGGAGGAACCTACAATGAGCAGTTCTTC.

V and J are TRBV6-5 and TRBJ2-7; D is possibly TRBD2 (5 bases). Germline CDR1 reads MNHEY; CDR2 reads SVGAGI. This CDR3 spans 13 amino acids. The V end was cut by 7 bases, the J end by 4 bases, with 14 bases between. The CDR3 here is CASTNRAAYEQYV. CDR3 nucleotides: TGTGCCAGCACTAACCGAGCGGCATACGAGCAGTACGTC.

The chain recombines TRBV28 with TRBJ1-2, with D uncertain. The CDR3 is made up of 12 amino acids. V lost 3 bases and J lost 4, with 6 bases in between. The germline gives CDR1 MDHEN, CDR2 SYDVKM. As DNA, the CDR3 is TGTGCCAGCAGTTTCTCTACCTATGGCTACACCTTC. Translated: CASSFSTYGYTF.